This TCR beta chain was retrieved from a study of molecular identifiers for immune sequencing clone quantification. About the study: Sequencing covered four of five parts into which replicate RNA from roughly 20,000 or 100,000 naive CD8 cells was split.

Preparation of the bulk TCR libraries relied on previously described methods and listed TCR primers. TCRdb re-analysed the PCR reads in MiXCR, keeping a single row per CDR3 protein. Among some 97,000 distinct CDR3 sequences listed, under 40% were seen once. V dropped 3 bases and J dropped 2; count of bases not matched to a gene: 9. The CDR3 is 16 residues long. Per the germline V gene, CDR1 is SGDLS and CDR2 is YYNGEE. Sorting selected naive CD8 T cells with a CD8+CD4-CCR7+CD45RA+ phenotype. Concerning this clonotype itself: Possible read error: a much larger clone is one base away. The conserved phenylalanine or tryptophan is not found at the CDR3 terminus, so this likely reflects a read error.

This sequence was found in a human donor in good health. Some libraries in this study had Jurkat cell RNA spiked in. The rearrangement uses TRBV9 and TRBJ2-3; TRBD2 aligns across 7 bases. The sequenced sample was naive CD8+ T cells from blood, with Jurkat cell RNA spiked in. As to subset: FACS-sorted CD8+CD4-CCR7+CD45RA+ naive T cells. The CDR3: CASSDSRLALTDTQYI. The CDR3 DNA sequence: TGTGCCAGCAGCGACTCCCGACTAGCACTCACAGATACGCAGTATATT.